This T cell receptor (beta chain) is from a study of cytomegalovirus exposure and HLA in healthy donors. Study results and caveats: The study listed about 150 cytomegalovirus-associated TCR beta chains. Previous analysis showed most TCR beta V segments were productive about 90% or about 30% of the time. Published work reported that the classifier diagnosed cytomegalovirus status with high specificity and sensitivity.

The PCR had 60 Vbeta and 13 Jbeta primers. Sequencing was performed with immunoSEQ multiplex PCR; in TCRdb, only in-frame clones are kept and a portion is missing. Among roughly 120,000 clones listed, approximately 70% were seen once. Germline CDR1 and CDR2: MNHEY and SMNVEV (reference sequence). The CDR3 loop spans 16 amino acids. Trimming shortened V by 3 bases and J by 3 bases, and 15 bases separated the two germline ends. Worth noting for this clone: Its antigen remains unknown.

The donors comprised healthy bone marrow donors. Source material: PBMCs. The sequence was obtained from a man aged 25 to 40 in good health and CMV-seropositive. The chain links TRBV27 to TRBJ1-5; D ambiguous. CDR3 DNA sequence: TGTGCCAGCAGTTTCCGAGGTCAGAACCCCAATCAGCCCCAGCATTTT. Encoded protein: CASSFRGQNPNQPQHF.